This T cell receptor (beta chain) was captured in a study of graft-versus-host responses after intestinal transplantation. Trimming took off 0 bases at V and 5 bases at J, with 6 bases between the two ends. Germline assignment: CDR1 SGHNT and CDR2 YENEEA. The CDR3 runs to 13 residues. Study-wide points: The authors found GvH clones in recipient marrow, some appearing first in ileum or blood. High graft-versus-host to host-versus-graft T cell clonal ratios marked allografts of patients with graft-donor macrochimerism.

This table comes from immunoSEQ multiplex PCR, and its TCRdb copy is limited to in-frame clones, with some not included. Here the sample spans some 88,000 clones, 90% to 95% being singletons. As concerns this clone: Its specificity is not known.

The TCR sequence derives from a human donor who received an intestinal transplant. This chain links TRBV11-3 with TRBJ2-3; no definite D call. Sequenced here: unstimulated CD8+ T cells sorted from spleen or lymph node cells, sampled before intestinal transplant. The CDR3 DNA reads TGTGCCAGCAGCTTAGATGTCTTAGATACGCAGTATTTT. Its translation: CASSLDVLDTQYF.